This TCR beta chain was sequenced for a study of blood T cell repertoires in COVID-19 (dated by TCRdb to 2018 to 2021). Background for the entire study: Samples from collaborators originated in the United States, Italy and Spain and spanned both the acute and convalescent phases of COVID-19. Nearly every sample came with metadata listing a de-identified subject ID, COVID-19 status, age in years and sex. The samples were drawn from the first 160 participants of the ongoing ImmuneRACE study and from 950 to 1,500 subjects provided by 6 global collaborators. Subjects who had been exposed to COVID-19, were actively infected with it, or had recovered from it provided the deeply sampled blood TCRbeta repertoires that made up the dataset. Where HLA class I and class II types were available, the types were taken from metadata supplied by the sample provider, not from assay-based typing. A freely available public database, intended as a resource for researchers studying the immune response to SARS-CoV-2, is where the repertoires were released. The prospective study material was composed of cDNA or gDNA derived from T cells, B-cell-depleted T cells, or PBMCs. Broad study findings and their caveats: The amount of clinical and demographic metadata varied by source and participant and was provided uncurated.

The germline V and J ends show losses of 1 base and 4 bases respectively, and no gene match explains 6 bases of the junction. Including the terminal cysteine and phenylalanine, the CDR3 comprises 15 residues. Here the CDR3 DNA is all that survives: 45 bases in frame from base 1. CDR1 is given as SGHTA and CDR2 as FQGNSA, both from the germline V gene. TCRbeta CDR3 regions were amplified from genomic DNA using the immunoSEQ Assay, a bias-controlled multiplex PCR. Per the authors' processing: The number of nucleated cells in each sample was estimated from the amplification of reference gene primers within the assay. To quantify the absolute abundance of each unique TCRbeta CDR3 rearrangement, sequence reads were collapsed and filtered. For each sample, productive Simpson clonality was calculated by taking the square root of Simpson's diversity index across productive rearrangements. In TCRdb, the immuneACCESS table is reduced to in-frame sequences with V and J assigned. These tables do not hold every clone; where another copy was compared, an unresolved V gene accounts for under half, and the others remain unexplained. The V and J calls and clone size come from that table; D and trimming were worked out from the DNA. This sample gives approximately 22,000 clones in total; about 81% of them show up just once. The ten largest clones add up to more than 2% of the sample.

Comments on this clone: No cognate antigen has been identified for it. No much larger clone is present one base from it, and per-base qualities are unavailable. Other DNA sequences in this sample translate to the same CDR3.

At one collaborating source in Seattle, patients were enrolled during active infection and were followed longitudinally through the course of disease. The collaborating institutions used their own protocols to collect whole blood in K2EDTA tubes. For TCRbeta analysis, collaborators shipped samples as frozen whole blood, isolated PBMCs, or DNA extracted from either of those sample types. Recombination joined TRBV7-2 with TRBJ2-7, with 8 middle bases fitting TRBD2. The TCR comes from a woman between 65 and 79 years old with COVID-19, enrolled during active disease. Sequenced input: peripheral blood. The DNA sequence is TGTGCCAGCAGCTTAGTGGGCGGGGGGCCTTACGAGCAGTACTTC. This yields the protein CASSLVGGGPYEQYF.